The present entry profiles one T cell receptor beta chain with its context. These data originate in a study of shared T cell receptors in the human thymus. Assay: immunoSEQ multiplex PCR; the TCRdb copy retains only in-frame clones and omits some. The sample contains 700,000 or so clones, approximately 83% of which appear only once. The length of the CDR3 is 13 residues. V was pared by 1 base and J by 6 bases, with 10 bases between. Germline values: CDR1 LNHDA, CDR2 SQIVND (reference sequence). These same data were also listed under a study on human thymus T cells.

Sequenced sample: thymocytes. The V gene is TRBV19, the J gene TRBJ2-7; D possibly corresponds to TRBD2 (5 bases). The receptor was isolated from a girl in the first two years of life with a congenital heart defect. For the CDR3, the DNA is TGTGCCAGTAGTATAGGGGGAGTGGGCGAGCAGTACTTC. The encoded protein is CASSIGGVGEQYF.